A selection of T cell receptor beta chains follows, all from one sample in a study of T cells in Graves' hyperthyroidism and ophthalmopathy. MiXCR, applied by TCRdb to the multiplex PCR reads, yields one record per CDR3 protein. The repertoire holds roughly 290,000 distinct CDR3 sequences, approximately 14% seen once, with less than 8% in the top ten. Sequencing was carried out using blood. These receptors were taken from a woman between 40 and 50 years old with Graves' hyperthyroidism. The CDR3 runs from the conserved cysteine through the conserved F or W. D genes are given only for firm matches. A row's size may be missing; if present it is once, few, many or a size class.

.	TRBJ2-7	.	TRBV12-3/TRBV12-4	CASSPPGTHSYEQYF	TGTGCCAGCAGCCCCCCCGGGACGCACTCCTACGAGCAGTACTTC
.	TRBJ2-3	.	TRBV7-9	CASSLWERASTDTQYF	TGTGCCAGCAGCTTGTGGGAAAGGGCTAGCACAGATACGCAGTATTTT
.	TRBJ1-5	.	TRBV4-1	CASSQSSGSNQPQHF	TGCGCCAGCAGCCAATCCTCAGGTAGCAATCAGCCCCAGCATTTT
.	TRBJ2-1	many	TRBV12-3/TRBV12-4	CASSLAPWDPRNEQFF	TGTGCCAGCAGTTTAGCGCCGTGGGATCCCCGCAATGAGCAGTTCTTC
.	TRBJ2-5	once	TRBV5-1	CAGSSRPGQQETQYF	TGCGCCGGATCCTCCCGCCCTGGACAACAAGAGACCCAGTACTTC
.	TRBJ2-5	many	TRBV11-2	CASSFRPNQETQYF	TGTGCCAGCAGCTTTCGCCCGAACCAAGAGACCCAGTACTTC
TRBD1	TRBJ2-3	many	TRBV28	CASSFGTGGTDTQYF	TGTGCCAGCAGTTTTGGCACAGGGGGAACAGATACGCAGTATTTT
.	TRBJ1-4	many	TRBV2	CASGTVGEKLFF	TGTGCCAGCGGAACAGTTGGTGAAAAACTGTTTTTT
.	TRBJ2-3	many	TRBV24-1	CATMASGTDTQYF	TGTGCCACCATGGCTTCGGGCACAGATACGCAGTATTTT
.	TRBJ2-7	many	TRBV2	CASSDLRAASYEQYF	TGTGCCAGCAGTGATCTAAGAGCGGCTAGCTACGAGCAGTACTTC
TRBD1	TRBJ1-5	many	TRBV2	CASRVDRVLQPQHF	TGTGCCAGCAGAGTTGACAGGGTTCTCCAGCCCCAGCATTTT
TRBD1	TRBJ1-5	many	TRBV6-2/TRBV6-3	CASRRGTGSNQPQHF	TGTGCCAGCAGGAGGGGGACAGGGAGCAATCAGCCCCAGCATTTT
.	TRBJ2-7	.	TRBV27	CASSGGGVNYEQYF	TGTGCCAGCAGTGGAGGGGGGGTAAACTACGAGCAGTACTTC
.	TRBJ1-5	.	TRBV6-4	CASSQGPGLPQHF	TGTGCCAGCAGTCAGGGGCCAGGGTTGCCCCAGCATTTT
TRBD2	TRBJ2-7	many	TRBV6-1	CASSESQGTSGTSYEQYF	TGTGCCAGCAGTGAAAGCCAGGGGACTAGCGGGACCTCCTACGAGCAGTACTTC
.	TRBJ1-2	many	TRBV7-9	CASSSYGYTGIGYTF	TGTGCCAGCAGCTCCTATGGATACACGGGAATTGGCTACACCTTC
.	TRBJ2-7	few	TRBV27	CASSLKAALGEQYF	TGTGCCAGCAGTTTAAAAGCCGCCCTGGGCGAGCAGTACTTC
.	TRBJ1-2	many	TRBV7-9	CASSSFPLRNRHGYTF	TGTGCCAGCAGCTCTTTCCCGCTAAGAAACAGGCATGGCTACACCTTC
.	TRBJ1-4	.	TRBV20-1	CSAREEQGGEKLFF	TGCAGTGCTAGAGAGGAACAAGGGGGAGAAAAACTGTTTTTT
.	TRBJ2-7	.	TRBV19	CASSIVNRPYEQYF	TGTGCCAGTAGTATTGTGAATCGACCCTACGAGCAGTACTTC
.	TRBJ2-2	many	TRBV29-1	CSVEDRGGQAAFF	TGCAGCGTTGAAGATCGAGGAGGGCAGGCCGCGTTTTTT
.	TRBJ1-5	many	TRBV2	CASSALDSNQPQHF	TGTGCCAGCAGTGCCCTAGATAGCAATCAGCCCCAGCATTTT
.	TRBJ1-1	.	TRBV5-5	CASSFAGHLNTEAFF	TGTGCCAGCAGCTTCGCGGGACACTTGAACACTGAAGCTTTCTTT
.	TRBJ1-5	once	TRBV5-5	CASSLFNSNQPQHF	TGTGCCAGCAGCTTGTTTAATAGCAATCAGCCCCAGCATTTT
.	TRBJ2-1	many	TRBV7-2	CASSLGTSDEQFF	TGTGCCAGCAGCTTAGGGACCTCGGATGAGCAGTTCTTC
.	TRBJ1-1	many	TRBV12-3/TRBV12-4	CASSFSVNTEAFF	TGTGCCAGCAGTTTTAGCGTGAACACTGAAGCTTTCTTT
.	TRBJ1-2	many	TRBV29-1	CSALRPDNYGYTF	TGCAGCGCCCTTCGTCCTGACAACTATGGCTACACCTTC
TRBD2	TRBJ2-7	many	TRBV27	CASRSAGGDYEQYF	TGTGCCAGCCGATCAGCGGGAGGGGACTACGAGCAGTACTTC
TRBD1	TRBJ2-1	many	TRBV5-8	CASKRDRGSYNEQFF	TGTGCCAGCAAGAGGGACAGGGGGTCCTACAATGAGCAGTTCTTC
.	TRBJ2-7	many	TRBV6-1	CASSEVATYEQYF	TGTGCCAGCAGTGAAGTAGCCACCTACGAGCAGTACTTC
.	TRBJ1-2	.	TRBV5-5	CASSTSQTLSYGYTF	TGTGCCAGCAGCACAAGCCAGACCCTGAGCTATGGCTACACCTTC
.	TRBJ2-2	few	TRBV4-2	CASSQGIVANTGELFF	TGTGCCAGCAGCCAAGGAATTGTCGCGAACACCGGGGAGCTGTTTTTT
.	TRBJ1-3	many	TRBV30	CAWNTGTGNTIYF	TGTGCCTGGAATACAGGGACTGGAAACACCATATATTTT
.	TRBJ1-2	.	TRBV24-1	CATRRRATANYGHTF	TGTGCCACCCGCCGGAGAGCTACAGCGAACTATGGCCACACCTTC
.	TRBJ2-1	.	TRBV10-1	CASSRTGDYNEQFF	TGCGCCAGCAGTAGGACTGGTGATTACAATGAGCAGTTCTTC
TRBD2	TRBJ2-1	many	TRBV24-1	CATSDPSGREGNEQFF	TGTGCCACCAGTGACCCTAGCGGGAGGGAAGGCAATGAGCAGTTCTTC
TRBD2	TRBJ2-5	many	TRBV12-3/TRBV12-4	CASSLLAGVGQETQYF	TGTGCCAGCAGTTTACTAGCGGGAGTAGGACAAGAGACCCAGTACTTC
.	TRBJ1-2	many	TRBV2	CASSELSRGEGYTF	TGTGCCAGCAGTGAACTGTCCAGGGGTGAGGGCTACACCTTC
TRBD1	TRBJ2-1	.	TRBV12-3/TRBV12-4	CASSRTGYSYNEQFF	TGTGCCAGCAGTCGGACAGGCTATTCCTACAATGAGCAGTTCTTC
.	TRBJ2-1	many	TRBV3-1	CASSPLSSSYNEQFF	TGTGCCAGCAGCCCCCTCTCGAGCTCCTACAATGAGCAGTTCTTC
.	TRBJ2-5	.	TRBV29-1	CSVEEAAVTQYF	TGCAGCGTTGAAGAGGCCGCGGTAACCCAGTACTTC
TRBD2	TRBJ2-1	many	TRBV5-5	CASSQIAGVSYNEQFF	TGTGCCAGCAGCCAAATAGCGGGAGTGAGCTACAATGAGCAGTTCTTC
.	TRBJ1-4	many	TRBV12-3/TRBV12-4	CASSFSVTNEKLFF	TGTGCCAGCAGTTTCTCAGTCACTAATGAAAAACTGTTTTTT
.	TRBJ2-2	many	TRBV12-3/TRBV12-4	CASSPGLTTGELFF	TGTGCCAGCAGCCCAGGACTAACCACCGGGGAGCTGTTTTTT
TRBD2	TRBJ2-1	many	TRBV13	CASSLTSGRAVDEQFF	TGTGCCAGCAGCCTCACTAGCGGGAGGGCGGTAGATGAGCAGTTCTTC
.	TRBJ2-1	many	TRBV6-1	CASSSGQQGGEQFF	TGTGCCAGCAGTTCCGGTCAGCAAGGCGGTGAGCAGTTCTTC
TRBD2	TRBJ2-7	many	TRBV10-3	CAIQASAGVSYEQYF	TGTGCCATCCAGGCCAGCGCGGGAGTCTCCTACGAGCAGTACTTC
TRBD1	TRBJ2-7	many	TRBV7-9	CASSIRQGDTYEQYF	TGTGCCAGCAGCATCAGACAGGGGGATACCTACGAGCAGTACTTC
.	TRBJ2-7	many	TRBV11-2	CASSAHLQGEQYF	TGTGCCAGCAGCGCGCACCTACAGGGCGAGCAGTACTTC
.	TRBJ2-7	few	TRBV19	CASSMGLLKSYEQYF	TGTGCCAGTAGTATGGGACTCCTAAAATCCTACGAGCAGTACTTC
.	TRBJ2-7	.	TRBV5-5	CASSLQAVSYEQYF	TGTGCCAGCAGCTTGCAGGCGGTCTCCTACGAGCAGTACTTC
TRBD2	TRBJ2-3	many	TRBV12-3/TRBV12-4	CASSPGTGPGLAGLTDTQYF	TGTGCCAGCAGCCCCGGGACAGGGCCGGGACTAGCGGGCCTCACAGATACGCAGTATTTT
.	TRBJ2-1	few	TRBV10-1	CASSKNNEQFF	TGCGCCAGCAGTAAGAACAATGAGCAGTTCTTC
TRBD2	TRBJ2-1	.	TRBV6-4	CASTPSGSAYNEQFF	TGTGCCAGCACTCCAAGCGGGAGTGCCTACAATGAGCAGTTCTTC